Given below is one T cell receptor (beta chain) in context. Its cognate antigen is unknown. The data derive from a study of cytomegalovirus exposure and HLA in healthy donors. Findings and limits, study-wide: TCR beta V- and J-gene trimming was later associated with a missense DCLRE1C variant. The classifier reportedly diagnosed cytomegalovirus status with high sensitivity and specificity.

V was pared by 6 bases and J by 3 bases, with 8 bases of the junction left unmatched. Germline V CDR1 and CDR2: MNHEY, SVGAGI. This CDR3 spans 15 amino acids. These donors, healthy bone marrow donors, were studied. PCR used 60 Vbeta primers and 13 Jbeta primers. Study processing details: Later, 80 million or so unique TCR beta chains were counted in an analysis, and approximately 10 million of them were shared. Sequenced by immunoSEQ multiplex PCR; TCRdb stores in-frame clones only, minus some. V and J calls plus clone size are reproduced from that table; the DNA served to infer D and trimming. The profile shows under 150,000 clones, around four fifths of them singletons.

This rearrangement joins TRBV6-5 to TRBJ1-2, with TRBD1 identical over 9 bases. This receptor was identified in a man between 25 and 39 years old in good health and CMV-seropositive. Sequenced input: PBMCs. The CDR3 nucleotides are TGTGCCAGCAGAAGACAGGGGGGCGCTTACTATGGCTACACCTTC. It translates to CASRRQGGAYYGYTF.